Below are 10 T cell receptor beta chains sequenced from a single sample in a study of blood T cell repertoires in COVID-19. Profiled with immunoSEQ multiplex PCR; TCRdb holds only in-frame clones, not every one. The table has 380,000 or so clones, 88% seen once. Material: PBMCs or T cells enriched from blood (not recorded which). All receptors derive from a woman in her thirties or forties with acute COVID-19.

CDR3 region: CASSLEGTSGYYEQYF. The DNA for the CDR3 is TGCGCCAGCAGCCTCGAGGGGACTAGCGGATACTACGAGCAGTACTTC. This chain joins TRBV4-1 and TRBJ2-7; 11 nucleotides line up with TRBD2. Germline-derived CDR1 and CDR2 are MGHRA and YSYEKL. The V gene end was trimmed by 4 bases and the J gene end by 3 bases; junction bases not matched to a gene: 8. The CDR3 sequence is 16 residues long.

This chain links TRBV30 with TRBJ2-3, with D unclear. V lost 7 bases and J lost 1, with 9 bases in between. Germline V gene data show CDR1 as GTSNPN and CDR2 as SVGIG (reference sequence). The CDR3 extends over 12 amino acids. The CDR3 nucleotides are TGTGCCTTCCACCGGGGCACAGATACGCAGTATTTT. It encodes CAFHRGTDTQYF.

This clone has just one count. V usage is TRBV24-1 and J usage is TRBJ2-2; the D is unclear. Per germline, CDR1 KGHDR and CDR2 SFDVKD. The ends were cut back, 0 bases at V and 1 base at J, with 8 bases in the middle. The CDR3 runs to 16 residues. CDR3 sequence: CATSDLRHGNTGELFF. CDR3 nucleotides: TGTGCCACCAGTGATTTGCGACACGGGAACACCGGGGAGCTGTTTTTT.

DNA of the CDR3: TGTGCCAGCAGTCCTGCCCCGACAGGCGTATACGAGCAGTACTTC. Protein: CASSPAPTGVYEQYF. This chain links TRBV27 with TRBJ2-7; D perhaps matches TRBD1 (6 bases). Per the germline V gene, CDR1 is MNHEY and CDR2 is SMNVEV (reference sequence). V dropped 5 bases and J dropped 4 bases, with 18 bases sitting between them. The CDR3 is 15 residues long.

This sequence joins TRBV19 and TRBJ2-2; TRBD2 matches at 10 bases. CDR3 length: 16 amino acids. Germline V CDR1 and CDR2: LNHDA, SQIVND (reference sequence). V shed 1 base and J 5 bases; nucleotides not matched to a gene: 4. The CDR3 nucleotides are TGTGCCAGTAGTATAGTGTCTAGCGGGGGAACCGGGGAGCTGTTTTTT. Protein product: CASSIVSSGGTGELFF.

The chain carries TRBV3-1 (or the pseudogene TRBV3-2) and TRBJ1-2; a weak D match, TRBD1 (6 bases). The CDR3 extends over 14 amino acids. Germline CDR1 and CDR2: LGHDT and YNNKEL (reference sequence). The V end lost 4 bases, the J end lost 1 base, and 10 bases lay between the germline ends. Written as DNA, the CDR3 is TGTGCCAGCAGCCCCTTACAGGGTAACTATGGCTACACCTTC. Encoded protein: CASSPLQGNYGYTF.

The chain has TRBV5-1 and TRBJ1-2; TRBD1 might be the D (5 bases). The CDR3 runs to 17 residues. V dropped 2 bases and J dropped 0 bases, with 17 bases sitting between them. Germline V gene lookup returns CDR1 SGHRS and CDR2 YFSETQ. CDR3 protein: CASSLSQGDTANYGYTF. Written as DNA, the CDR3 is TGCGCCAGCAGCTTATCCCAGGGCGACACCGCTAACTATGGCTACACCTTC.

The chain joins TRBV7-6 to TRBJ2-7, with D possibly matching TRBD2 (5 bases). CDR1 and CDR2 (germline): SGHVS, FNYEAQ. This CDR3 comprises 14 residues. Trimming left V 2 bases short and J 0 bases short, with 8 bases between. The CDR3 here is CASSLSGSSYEQYF. Here the CDR3 DNA reads TGTGCCAGCAGCTTATCGGGGAGCTCCTACGAGCAGTACTTC.

The CDR3 sequence is CASSQQGFTEAFF. DNA of the CDR3: TGTGCCAGCAGCCAACAGGGGTTCACTGAAGCTTTCTTT. The chain combines TRBV27 with TRBJ1-1; 7 bases fit TRBD1. The CDR3 spans 13 residues. The V gene's germline CDR1 is MNHEY and CDR2 SMNVEV (reference sequence). With V trimmed by 6 bases and J by 4 bases, 5 bases remained unmatched.

The rearrangement uses TRBV19 and TRBJ2-7, with D possibly TRBD1 on 6 matching bases. Germline CDR1 and CDR2: LNHDA and SQIVND (reference sequence). Trimming removed 5 bases from V and 6 bases from J, with 20 bases in between. This CDR3 contains 15 residues. The CDR3 loop reads CASSSSGTLPLEQYF. The DNA of the CDR3 is TGTGCCAGTAGTTCCTCCGGGACACTCCCACTCGAGCAGTACTTC.